This T cell receptor (beta chain) was documented in a study of CD8+ T cells in alopecia areata. V lost 3 bases and J 6 bases, leaving 6 bases between the germline ends. The germline CDR1 and CDR2 sequences are SEHNR and FQNEAQ (reference sequence). The CDR3 has 12 residues. Once RNA had been extracted, it was reverse transcribed into cDNA to act as the sequencing template. Sequenced by immunoSEQ multiplex PCR; TCRdb stores in-frame clones only, minus some. The sample has approximately 170,000 clones, about 60% seen once. Specified treatment: oral pan-JAK inhibitor, 5-10 mg twice daily. It was from alopecia areata patients that lesional scalp punch biopsies and peripheral blood were collected.

This material consisted of CD4+ T cells sorted from blood, taken at week 24, from a patient treated with tofacitinib. This receptor was taken from a human donor with alopecia areata. The rearrangement uses TRBV7-9 and TRBJ1-5; no clear D gene. The chain's CDR3 is CASSLLGQPQHF. CDR3 coding DNA: TGTGCCAGCAGCTTGTTGGGTCAGCCCCAGCATTTT.